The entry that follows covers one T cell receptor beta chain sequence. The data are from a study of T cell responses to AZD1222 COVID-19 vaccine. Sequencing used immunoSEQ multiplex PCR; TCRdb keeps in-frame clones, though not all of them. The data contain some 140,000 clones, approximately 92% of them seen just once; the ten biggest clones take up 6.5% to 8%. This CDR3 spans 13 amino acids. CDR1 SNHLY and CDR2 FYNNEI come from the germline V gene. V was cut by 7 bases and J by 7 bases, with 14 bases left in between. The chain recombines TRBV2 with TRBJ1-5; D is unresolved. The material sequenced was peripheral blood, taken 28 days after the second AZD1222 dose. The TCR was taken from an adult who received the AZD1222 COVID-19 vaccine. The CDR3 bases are TGTGCCAGCACTCCGGACCCGCGGCAGCCCCAGCATTTT. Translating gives CASTPDPRQPQHF. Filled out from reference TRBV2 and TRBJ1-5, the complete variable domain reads EPEVTQTPSHQVTQMGQEVILRCVPISNHLYFYWYRQILGQKVEFLVSFYNNEISEKSEIFDDQFSVERPDGSNFTLKIRSTKLEDSAMYFCASTPDPRQPQHFGDGTRLSIL.